This T cell receptor beta chain was sequenced during a study of metastatic and nonmetastatic thyroid tumors. CDR3 length equals 15 residues. The V and J ends lost 6 bases and 2 bases respectively, with 11 bases between them. Germline CDR1 is MNHEY and CDR2 is SMNVEV (reference sequence). Treatment of any kind had been given to no patient before thyroid surgery. The table lists this clone with a few counts. TCRdb used MiXCR to call clones anew from the PCR reads. This sample has approximately 8,000 clones; roughly 24% occur once, and the top ten carry 6.1%. The clonotype originates from a female donor with papillary thyroid cancer or a benign thyroid nodule (not recorded which). Some clones in this sample may be carry-over from other donors' samples. Sequencing used adjacent normal tissue. This chain connects TRBV27 to TRBJ2-6; tentative D call: TRBD2 (5 bases). The CDR3 loop reads CASRAAAAGANVLTF. CDR3 DNA: TGTGCCAGCAGAGCGGCAGCGGCTGGGGCCAACGTCCTGACTTTC.